This TCR beta chain emerged from a study of response to subunit inactivated influenza vaccine listed by TCRdb under 2018. Background on the whole study: The study used deep quantitative T cell receptor repertoire profiling to track responses to a trivalent subunit inactivated influenza vaccine.

Clipping removes 6 bases from V and 4 bases from J, with 8 as the unmatched junction base count. Including the terminal cysteine and phenylalanine, the CDR3 comprises 14 residues. The retained sequence is limited to the CDR3, 42 bases, with the frame set at the first base. Taken from the germline V gene (reference sequence), the CDR1 and CDR2 loops are DFQATT and SNEGSKA. This clonotype was found a few times. The antigen this receptor binds is unknown. No clone much larger than this one lies a single base away; base qualities are absent. Libraries were constructed by RT-PCR. TCRdb names Illumina HiSeq 2500 as the instrument used. In TCRdb, the public reads were trimmed at Q25 with fastp and aligned with MiXCR, with productive beta chains retained. Identical CDR3 proteins give one entry, which carries the most common genes and DNA. The sample table contains more than 550,000 distinct CDR3 sequences; only one count was recorded for about 11% of them. Jointly, the top ten make up approximately 11% of the sample.

Points the paper makes about the study in general: The authors proposed that each seasonal influenza vaccination may bring in only a limited number of new T cells.

The same data also went into a second study, on T cells expressing NK-cell markers. The second investigation adds: TCR beta cDNA libraries were made by 5'RACE template switching that added a universal primer site and unique molecular identifiers. TCR beta-chain repertoires were profiled in sorted CD3+CD56+NKG2C+, CD3+CD56+NKG2C- and CD3+CD56-NKG2C+ T-cell subsets from about 8 donors. Among the eight sequenced donors, seven were HCMV-seropositive and one was HCMV-seronegative. To restrict sorting to alphabetaTCR-expressing T cells, an anti-gammadeltaTCR antibody was added in several experiments. In several donors, the dominant CD3+CD56+NKG2C+ clonotypes were found to rank among the top 10 CD8+ clonotypes and to make up about 1.0-7.0% of CD8+ T cells. Those dominant clonotypes were again the most abundant among CD3+CD56-NKG2C+ cells in a handful of donors, at about 25-60.1%. It remained unclear whether the expanded NKG2C-expressing T cell clones were specific for HCMV antigens. The study sequenced eight donors, all healthy volunteers chosen at random: three men and five women. HCMV-specific IgG was detected in serum with a commercial ELISA kit to determine HCMV serostatus. Peripheral blood mononuclear cells were isolated from blood by Ficoll density gradient centrifugation. For about six donors, unsorted PBMC were also used to sequence bulk peripheral blood T-cell repertoires. cDNA synthesis was primed from the TCR beta constant segment, followed by two successive PCR amplification steps. The libraries were sequenced on Illumina HiSeq 2000/2500, MiSeq or NextSeq, producing 2 x 150 bp reads. MIGEC handled demultiplexing of the reads and grouping by UMI, while MiTCR was used to assemble and quantify clonotypes. To exclude erroneous sequences, any TCR cDNA sequence not supported by at least two reads was discarded. The tcR package was used for downstream repertoire analysis, with clonotypes matched between fractions based on CDR3 nucleotide sequence plus V segment. VDJmatch was used to annotate antigen specificity against VDJdb, with one amino acid substitution in CDR3 permitted.

The receptor was isolated from a man aged 45-65 years who received an inactivated influenza vaccine. Donor details come from another sample of the same person, matched by shared clones. The chain joins TRBV20-1 to TRBJ2-3; the central 9 bases match TRBD2. The starting material was PBMCs from blood, obtained on the day of vaccination. The DNA sequence follows: TGCAGTGCGGAAGCGGGAGGATCCCCAGATACGCAGTATTTT. This codes for CSAEAGGSPDTQYF.